The rows below give T cell receptor beta chains drawn from one sample of a study of T cell repertoires in cytomegalovirus infection. The antigens for these receptors are not known. MiXCR, run by TCRdb on the reads, gives a single entry per CDR3 protein. The table lists approximately 1,000,000 distinct CDR3 sequences, approximately 33% of them singletons. The sample in question was cultured CD8+ T cells from PBMCs, obtained from culture after CMV antigen stimulation. Source of these receptors: a human donor in good health (CMV status not recorded). Some clones in this sample may be carry-over from other donors' samples. The CDR3 runs from the conserved cysteine through the conserved F or W. D genes are given only for firm matches. Clone size is shown for a subset of rows, as once, few, many or a class of expanded clone.

DNA	CDR3	D	size	V	J
TGCGCCACCCAGGGGGAAGGCAATGAGCAGTTCTTC	CATQGEGNEQFF	TRBD1	NA	TRBV5-1	TRBJ2-1
TGTGCCAGCAGTTTATTACAGTCGAACACCGGGGAGCTGTTTTTT	CASSLLQSNTGELFF	NA	NA	TRBV28	TRBJ2-2
TGTGCCAGCAGTTCGGGTCGGGGGGGGTACGAGCAGTACTTC	CASSSGRGGYEQYF	TRBD2	few	TRBV27	TRBJ2-7
TGTGCCAGCAGTTCCGCCTCTTCGACAGGAGGAGGATATGGCTACACCTTC	CASSSASSTGGGYGYTF	NA	few	TRBV27	TRBJ1-2
TGTGCCACCAGCAGAGATCGGGGGACAGTTGGAAACACCATATATTTT	CATSRDRGTVGNTIYF	TRBD1	NA	TRBV15	TRBJ1-3
TGCGCCAGCAGCTTGGAGGGGAGGAATGGCTACACCTTC	CASSLEGRNGYTF	NA	NA	TRBV5-1	TRBJ1-2
TGTGCCACCAGCAGTAACCAGGGGTTGGGTAATTCACCCCTCCACTTT	CATSSNQGLGNSPLHF	NA	NA	TRBV15	TRBJ1-6
TGTGCCAGCAACCGAGGGGGGGAAGAGGGGTTCACCGGGGAGCTGTTTTTT	CASNRGGEEGFTGELFF	NA	NA	TRBV3-1	TRBJ2-2
TGTGCCAGCAGCTTAAGTGGAGGGGATGAGCGCGGCTACACCTTC	CASSLSGGDERGYTF	NA	few	TRBV7-2	TRBJ1-2
TGTGCCAGCAGTTATTTCCCTTGGAGGGGTGGCACAGATACGCAGTATTTT	CASSYFPWRGGTDTQYF	NA	NA	TRBV6-5	TRBJ2-3
TGTGCCAGCAGCATCGGGGGTTTGGACAATGAGCAGTTCTTC	CASSIGGLDNEQFF	NA	few	TRBV27	TRBJ2-1
TGTGCCAGCAGTCCCCTGGACACGTCCCGGGGCTACACCTTC	CASSPLDTSRGYTF	NA	NA	TRBV27	TRBJ1-2
TGCGCCAGCAGCCAAGCAATAACAGGAGAGTTGGGGGAGCAGTTCTTC	CASSQAITGELGEQFF	NA	NA	TRBV4-1	TRBJ2-1
TGTGCCAGCAGTTTCCTCCACCCAGGACTAGCGGGGAGCACAGATACGCAGTATTTT	CASSFLHPGLAGSTDTQYF	TRBD2	few	TRBV6-2/TRBV6-3	TRBJ2-3
TGTGCGCTCCCAGGGCGCAGCTCCTACAATGAGCAGTTCTTC	CALPGRSSYNEQFF	NA	few	TRBV19	TRBJ2-1
TGTGCCAGCAGCTTAGGATTTCGAACCTCAGAGACCCAGTACTTC	CASSLGFRTSETQYF	NA	few	TRBV7-6	TRBJ2-5
TGTGCCAGCACCCGACAGGCCTACCAAGAGACCCAGTACTTC	CASTRQAYQETQYF	NA	NA	TRBV28	TRBJ2-5
TGTGCCAGCAGTTGGTCCCCTGAAGGACCAGCCGAAGGGTACGAGCAGTACTTC	CASSWSPEGPAEGYEQYF	NA	many	TRBV6-6	TRBJ2-7
TGTGCCATCAGTGTAAGGACCGGGGAAGGAAACACCATATATTTT	CAISVRTGEGNTIYF	NA	NA	TRBV10-3	TRBJ1-3
TGTGCCAGCAGTTTTTTATCCGGGACCTCCGGCGACAATGAGCAGTTCTTC	CASSFLSGTSGDNEQFF	NA	NA	TRBV28	TRBJ2-1
TGTGCCACCGATTGGGGCTTGAGCTCCTACAATGAGCAGTTCTTC	CATDWGLSSYNEQFF	NA	NA	TRBV6-1	TRBJ2-1
TGTGCCAGCAGCCCGACCGATAACTATGGCTACACCTTC	CASSPTDNYGYTF	NA	many	TRBV7-6	TRBJ1-2
TGTGCCAGCATCCCTTCCAGGACCTCGGAAGGCTACACCTTC	CASIPSRTSEGYTF	NA	few	TRBV7-9	TRBJ1-2
TGTGCCAGCAGTCCGCCAGGGGATCGCAATCAGCCCCAGCATTTT	CASSPPGDRNQPQHF	NA	few	TRBV7-9	TRBJ1-5
TGTGCCAGCAGCTTAGGGGATACCCAGACCGGGGAGCTGTTTTTT	CASSLGDTQTGELFF	NA	few	TRBV7-6	TRBJ2-2
TGTGCCAGCAGCTTAGTCCTAGGGTGGAGCACTGAAGCTTTCTTT	CASSLVLGWSTEAFF	NA	NA	TRBV7-9	TRBJ1-1
TGTGCCAGCAGCGAGGGCGGGGGGTCCGGCTACACCTTC	CASSEGGGSGYTF	NA	few	TRBV7-9	TRBJ1-2
TGTGCCAGCAAATCTAGACATACTGAAGCTTTCTTT	CASKSRHTEAFF	NA	few	TRBV27	TRBJ1-1
TGTGCCAGCAGTTTCCGAAGAGGCACAGATACGCAGTATTTT	CASSFRRGTDTQYF	NA	few	TRBV5-1	TRBJ2-3
TGTGCCAGCAGTTCGGTGGACAGGGACGGACGAGCTTTCTTT	CASSSVDRDGRAFF	TRBD1	few	TRBV6-1	TRBJ1-1
TGTGCCAGCAGCTTCGAAGCGAGAACAGGGGGCCAAGAGACCCAGTACTTC	CASSFEARTGGQETQYF	TRBD1	NA	TRBV7-6	TRBJ2-5
TGCAGTGCTAGCCCGACTAGCGGGGGTTACAATGAGCAGTTCTTC	CSASPTSGGYNEQFF	TRBD2	NA	TRBV20-1	TRBJ2-1
TGTGCCAGCAGTTTAGGGGACAGGCTTAATCAGCCCCAGCATTTT	CASSLGDRLNQPQHF	TRBD1	many	TRBV12-3/TRBV12-4	TRBJ1-5
TGTGCCAGCAGCTTGGCGGGCAGAAATGACTATGGCTACACCTTC	CASSLAGRNDYGYTF	NA	NA	TRBV5-6	TRBJ1-2
TGTGCCAGCAGTTACAAGGCGGGGGGAAGCACAGATACGCAGTATTTT	CASSYKAGGSTDTQYF	TRBD2	many	TRBV6-2/TRBV6-3	TRBJ2-3
TGTGCCAGCAGCTTCCTTAGGGACTTC	CASSFLRDF	NA	few	TRBV7-9	TRBJ2-5
TGTGCCAGCAGCCCTCGCTTGGACAGCCCCCTCCATTATGGCTACACCTTC	CASSPRLDSPLHYGYTF	NA	NA	TRBV11-2	TRBJ1-2
TGTGCCAGCAGCCCATCGATTTTATTGCGGAGGGACACTGAAGCTTTCTTT	CASSPSILLRRDTEAFF	NA	NA	TRBV5-4	TRBJ1-1
TGCGCCAGCAGCTTCGGGACTAGCGGGGACGCAGAGACCCAGTACTTC	CASSFGTSGDAETQYF	TRBD2	NA	TRBV5-1	TRBJ2-5